This T cell receptor (beta chain) derives from a study of T cells in localized non-small cell lung cancer. The study's findings and limits: Median detection of top 100 tumor clones in adjacent lung was about 60 clones. Clonality peaked in uninvolved adjacent lung rather than tumor.

Assay used: immunoSEQ multiplex PCR; TCRdb lists only in-frame clones, some missing. This sample carries about 59,000 clones, 91% of them seen once, and the ten largest clones take about 20%. This CDR3 has 14 amino acids. Trimming removed 5 bases from V and 4 bases from J; junction bases left unmatched: 0. The germline gives CDR1 SEHNR, CDR2 FQNEAQ (reference sequence). For this clone: Its cognate antigen is unknown. The same CDR3 can be traced to other DNA sequences in this sample.

J is TRBJ2-5 and V is TRBV7-9; 14 nucleotides match TRBD2. The receptor's source is a man aged 40-75 years with stage I lung adenocarcinoma. This sample comprised peripheral blood, obtained before any cancer treatment. The CDR3 reads CASSGTSGRETQYF. The CDR3 DNA sequence: TGTGCCAGCAGCGGGACTAGCGGGAGAGAGACCCAGTACTTC.